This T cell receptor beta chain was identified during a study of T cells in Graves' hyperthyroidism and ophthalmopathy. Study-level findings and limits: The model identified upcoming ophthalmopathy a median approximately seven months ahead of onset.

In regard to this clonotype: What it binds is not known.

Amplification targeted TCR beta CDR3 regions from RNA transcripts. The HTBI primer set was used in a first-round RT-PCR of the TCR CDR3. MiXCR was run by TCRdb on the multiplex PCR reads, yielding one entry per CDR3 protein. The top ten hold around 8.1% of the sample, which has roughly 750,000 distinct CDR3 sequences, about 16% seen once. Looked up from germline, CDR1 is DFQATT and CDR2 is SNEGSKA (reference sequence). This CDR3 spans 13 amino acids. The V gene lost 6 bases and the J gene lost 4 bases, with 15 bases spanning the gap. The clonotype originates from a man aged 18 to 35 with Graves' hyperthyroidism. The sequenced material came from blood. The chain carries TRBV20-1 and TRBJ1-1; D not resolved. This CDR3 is CSAPWAGGTEAFF. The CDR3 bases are TGCAGTGCCCCATGGGCGGGAGGCACTGAAGCTTTCTTT.